A selection of T cell receptor beta chains follows, all from one sample in a study of siplizumab effects on memory and regulatory T cells. Repertoires were generated with immunoSEQ multiplex PCR, while TCRdb's copy carries only in-frame clones and drops some. The sample has 90,000 to 120,000 clones; more than 90% are singletons. Input material: CD4+ T cells sorted from blood. Receptors were obtained from a human donor in good health. Some clones in this sample may be carry-over from other donors' samples. Each CDR3 is given with its conserved first and last residue. D genes are given only for firm matches. A clone size is listed for some rows: how often the clone was seen (once, few, many), or a class if it is expanded.

size | J | D | V | DNA | CDR3
few | TRBJ2-5 | - | TRBV7-9 | TGTGCCAGCAGGTTAGGCCTCTCCTTTGGTGAGACCCAGTACTTC | CASRLGLSFGETQYF
- | TRBJ1-2 | TRBD1 | TRBV6-1 | TGTGCCAGCAGATACCGACAGGGATCCATCCACTTC | CASRYRQGSIHF
few | TRBJ1-1 | - | TRBV18 | TGTGCCAGCTCACCACCGCCGGCAGGGAACGAAGCTTTCTTT | CASSPPPAGNEAFF
- | TRBJ1-2 | TRBD1 | TRBV19 | TGTGCCAGTAGAGGGGACAGGGGTCTTTATGGCTACACCTTC | CASRGDRGLYGYTF
- | TRBJ2-2 | TRBD1 | TRBV28 | TGTGCCAGCAGTTCCCAAGGCAGGGGGCACACCGGGGAGCTGTTTTTT | CASSSQGRGHTGELFF
- | TRBJ1-5 | - | TRBV7-2 | TGTGCCAGCAGCGCTCATGGCCAACTCAATCAGCCCCAGCATTTT | CASSAHGQLNQPQHF
- | TRBJ2-4 | TRBD2 | TRBV7-2 | TGTGCCAGCAGCTTAGTAGCCAGCGGGAGTGACATTCAGTACTTC | CASSLVASGSDIQYF
- | TRBJ2-5 | - | TRBV4-1 | TGCGCCAGCAGCCAAGACCCAGACCAAGAGACCCAGTACTTC | CASSQDPDQETQYF
- | TRBJ2-7 | - | TRBV4-1 | TGCGCCAGCAGCCAAGAAAAGGAACTGCCTTATTTCTCCTACGAGCAGTACTTC | CASSQEKELPYFSYEQYF
- | TRBJ2-1 | - | TRBV19 | TGTGCCAGTACCCTGGACAGGGCTAGCGGGAATGAGCAGTTCTTC | CASTLDRASGNEQFF
- | TRBJ1-4 | - | TRBV5-1 | TGCGCCAGCAGCTTCGGTCAGGGCCTTACCGCAACTAATGAAAAACTGTTTTTT | CASSFGQGLTATNEKLFF
- | TRBJ1-2 | - | TRBV20-1 | TGCAGTGCTAGAGGCGGGGGCTACACCTTC | CSARGGGYTF
- | TRBJ2-7 | - | TRBV6-1 | TGTGCCAGCAGCTCCCCCCTTAGTCAAGAGCAGTACTTC | CASSSPLSQEQYF
- | TRBJ2-1 | - | TRBV29-1 | TGCAGCGTTCCCGGGGCCTACAATGAGCAGTTCTTC | CSVPGAYNEQFF
- | TRBJ2-1 | TRBD2 | TRBV15 | TGTGCCACCAGCAGAGACCCCCTAGCGGGTAATGAGCAGTTCTTC | CATSRDPLAGNEQFF
- | TRBJ1-2 | - | TRBV6-5 | TGTGCCAGCAGCAGAGTTAACTATGGCTACACCTTC | CASSRVNYGYTF
- | TRBJ2-1 | - | TRBV10-2 | TGCGCCAGCAGTGAACTAGATGGGCGGTCCTACAATGAGCAGTTCTTC | CASSELDGRSYNEQFF
- | TRBJ1-2 | - | TRBV14 | TGTGCCAGCAGCCAATCGCCCAGGGTGAATGCGAGCTTC | CASSQSPRVNASF
once | TRBJ2-1 | - | TRBV6-5 | TGTGCCAGCAGTTCCCCGACAGGCAATGAGCAGTTCTTC | CASSSPTGNEQFF
- | TRBJ2-7 | - | TRBV2 | TGTGCCAGCAGTGGGGCCCTGGGGCAGTACTTC | CASSGALGQYF
- | TRBJ1-4 | - | TRBV2 | TGTGCTAGCAGAGAAGGGGTATCTAATGAAAAACTGTTTTTT | CASREGVSNEKLFF
- | TRBJ1-4 | TRBD1 | TRBV28 | TGTGCCAGCAGTTTGACAGGGAGGGTGGAACTGTTTTTT | CASSLTGRVELFF
- | TRBJ2-1 | TRBD2 | TRBV7-2 | TGTGCCAGCAGCTTAGGAGGGACTAGCTATGAGCAGTTCTTC | CASSLGGTSYEQFF